This record looks at one TCR beta chain sequence and its context. The source of the sample is a study of blood T cell repertoires in COVID-19. Germline V gene lookup returns CDR1 SNHLY and CDR2 FYNNEI. V dropped 7 bases and J dropped 6 bases, with 21 bases sitting between them. The CDR3 is 15 residues long. Clones were read by immunoSEQ multiplex PCR, and TCRdb kept only the in-frame ones, dropping some. This table has roughly 400,000 clones, around nine tenths appearing once. The age range of participants was about 18 to 100 years, with residence in about two dozen US areas. Sequencing input: PBMCs or T cells enriched from blood (not recorded which). This TCR derives from a young woman who had been exposed to COVID-19. The gene calls are TRBV2 and TRBJ1-2; D is unresolved. For the CDR3, the DNA is TGTGCCAGCAATCTAATTAGGGCGGAGGTGAATGGCTACACCTTC. This codes for CASNLIRAEVNGYTF.